This T cell receptor (beta chain) stems from a study of beta chain features in type 1 diabetes. Study-wide results and caveats: Researchers report that Type 1 diabetes patients had moderately but significantly shorter TCRB CDR3s across all four CD4+ subsets. A PCR bias possibly favoring shorter templates would apply equally to patients and controls.

Every isolated RNA sample was fully reverse transcribed, so sequencing captured expressed TCRB transcripts. Here immunoSEQ multiplex PCR was the method, and the copy in TCRdb shows in-frame clones only, minus some. There are approximately 150,000 clones in the sample; roughly 10% occur only once, and roughly 1.3% lies in the top ten. Points on this clone: The antigen remains unidentified.

This sequence originates from a man between 18 and 35 years old in good health. The sequencing sample was made of naive CD4+ T cells from blood.

The CDR3, as DNA: TGCGCCAGCAGCCAAGGTACAGGGCTCACCGGGGAGCTGTTTTTT. Translated, it gives CASSQGTGLTGELFF. The rearrangement uses TRBV4-3 and TRBJ2-2, with TRBD1 as a possible D gene (6 bases). CDR1 and CDR2 from the germline V gene are LGHNA and YSLEER. V lost 1 base, J lost 4 bases, and 10 bases lay in between. The CDR3 consists of 15 residues.